The clone carrying this T cell receptor beta chain has just a few counts. Its antigen is unknown. Documented time point: persistent/refractory GD, antithyroid drugs over 5 years with positive TRAb. Making the TCR library involved RNA that had been extracted from PBMCs. The CDR3 covers 12 residues. Looked up from germline, CDR1 is LNHDA and CDR2 is SQIVND (reference sequence). V was cut by 1 base and J by 5 bases, with 3 bases left in between. The data are from a study of regulatory T cells in long-lasting Graves disease. Regarding the study as a whole: Owing to a sample size that was small, accuracy may have been reduced. Persistent disease showed a preference for TRBV28, TRBJ1-2 and TRBJ2-5.

Researchers made TCR beta libraries by using iRepertoire HTBI primers and running Arm-PCR on CDR3 regions. TCRdb reprocessed the multiplex PCR reads with MiXCR, giving one entry per CDR3 protein. Of some 420,000 distinct CDR3 sequences listed, under 25% were seen once; the top ten hold about an eighth. The chain uses TRBV19 and TRBJ1-5, with D unresolved. This clonotype was obtained from a female donor with Graves disease. The material sequenced was peripheral blood mononuclear cells (PBMCs), taken when the disease was refractory, from a patient treated with antithyroid drugs. The CDR3 sequence: CASSIVDQPQHF. CDR3 coding DNA: TGTGCCAGTAGTATAGTCGATCAGCCCCAGCATTTT.